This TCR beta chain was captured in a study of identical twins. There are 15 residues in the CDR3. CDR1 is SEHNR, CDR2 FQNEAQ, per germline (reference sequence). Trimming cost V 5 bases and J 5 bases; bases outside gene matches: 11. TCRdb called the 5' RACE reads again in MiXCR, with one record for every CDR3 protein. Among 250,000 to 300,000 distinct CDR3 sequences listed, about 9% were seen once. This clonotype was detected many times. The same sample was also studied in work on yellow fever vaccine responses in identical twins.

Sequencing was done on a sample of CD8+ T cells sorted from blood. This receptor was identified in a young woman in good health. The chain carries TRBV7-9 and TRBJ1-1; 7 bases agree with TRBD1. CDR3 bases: TGTGCCAGCAGCCCCCTTACAGCAGGGGGGACTGAAGCTTTCTTT. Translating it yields CASSPLTAGGTEAFF.